This is a list of T cell receptor beta chains from one sample in a study of blood T cell repertoires in COVID-19. Sequencing was performed with immunoSEQ multiplex PCR; in TCRdb, only in-frame clones are kept and a portion is missing. The data show some 110,000 clones, with less than 85% seen just once and approximately 2.5% held by the top ten. Sequenced material: peripheral blood. The receptors stem from a man aged 30 to 39 with acute or convalescent COVID-19. Each CDR3 is given with its conserved first and last residue. The order of the fields is CDR3 length, D gene, J gene, clone size, V gene, CDR3 protein. A D gene is named only where the DNA matches it firmly. Some rows have no size entry. The others give once, few or many, or a class for an expanded clone.

14 . TRBJ1-4 . TRBV27 CASRRGGGNEKLFF
16 TRBD2 TRBJ2-5 . TRBV7-6 CASSMTSGGARETQYF
13 TRBD2 TRBJ2-1 once TRBV11-2 CASGAGVNDEQFF
14 . TRBJ1-6 . TRBV5-5 CASSPAGYNSPLHF
13 . TRBJ1-2 . TRBV19 CASSIQGNYGYTF
15 TRBD1 TRBJ2-3 . TRBV4-3 CASSQASGTGDAQYF
15 TRBD1 TRBJ1-5 . TRBV5-1 CASSAGQGAGQPQHF
15 . TRBJ2-7 . TRBV4-3 CASSQDWTIPYEQYF
13 . TRBJ1-1 . TRBV30 CAWSISRGTEAFF
17 TRBD1 TRBJ1-5 . TRBV5-1 CASSLGIDRGFNQPQHF
13 . TRBJ1-2 . TRBV5-4 CASSGLQGYGYTF
14 . TRBJ2-3 . TRBV21-1 CASSVPTRGDTQYF
16 . TRBJ2-2 . TRBV30 CAWSVPGRPRGRELFF
16 TRBD2 TRBJ2-3 few TRBV7-2 CASSLSSGRVPDTQYF
15 TRBD1 TRBJ2-1 . TRBV5-1 CASSPGQGGGGEQFF
13 . TRBJ1-1 . TRBV6-5 CASRIQVNTEAFF
15 . TRBJ2-4 . TRBV13 CASSPLGASKNIQYF
16 TRBD2 TRBJ2-5 . TRBV18 CASSPPRTSEKETQYF
14 TRBD1 TRBJ1-3 . TRBV7-6 CASSLDRVGNTIYF
15 . TRBJ1-6 . TRBV2 CASTAEGRSSSPLHF
14 . TRBJ1-1 . TRBV3-1/TRBV3-2 CASSHSKGGGEAFF